What follows is one TCR beta chain and its context. Its specificity is unknown. Primers included in the PCR were 60 Vbeta and 13 Jbeta primers. Data came from immunoSEQ multiplex PCR; TCRdb stores just in-frame clones and leaves some out. Seen here are under 200,000 clones, just under 80% observed once, and the top ten hold 1.3%. This entry belongs to a study of cytomegalovirus exposure and HLA in healthy donors. Whole-study results and caveats: Compared with the roughly 730-donor mean, an Asian-associated ancestry cluster reportedly had fewer N-insertions, according to a later analysis. As a later analysis showed, several of the most significant clusters appeared to be linked to common viral pathogens. Accurate HLA-A and HLA-B prediction from TCR beta sequences was reported for most subjects.

The CDR3 extends over 16 amino acids. The germline V gene has CDR1 SNHLY and CDR2 FYNNEI. With 7 bases clipped from V and 4 bases from J, the junction kept 11 bases outside the gene matches. The gene calls are TRBV2 and TRBJ2-2; TRBD2 matches at 8 bases. The sequence came from a woman in her forties or fifties in good health and CMV-seronegative. The sample consisted of PBMCs. CDR3 region: CASIQNPSGLTGELFF. The DNA for the CDR3 is TGTGCCAGCATACAGAACCCTAGCGGGCTCACCGGGGAGCTGTTTTTT.